This T cell receptor (beta chain) is from a study of CD8+CD57+ T cells in acquired aplastic anemia. TCR beta VDJ and CDR3 were profiled, and genomic DNA was the template. From the reads, TCRdb called clonotypes with MiXCR, one entry per CDR3 protein. The data contain about 160,000 distinct CDR3 sequences, around 45% of them singletons. Sequencing used sorted CD4+, CD8+, or CD8+CD57+ T cells (not recorded which) from PBMCs. This receptor was obtained from a human donor in good health.

The DNA of the CDR3 is TGTGCCTGGAGTGTTAGCTCTGGCGGCTACACCTTC. Amino acid sequence: CAWSVSSGGYTF. V is TRBV30 and J is TRBJ1-2; no clear D. The CDR3 is 12 residues long. Per germline, CDR1 GTSNPN and CDR2 SVGIG (reference sequence). V was cut by 0 bases and J by 8 bases, with 10 bases left in between.